The 24 T cell receptor beta chains listed next were all sequenced from one sample in a study of blood T cell repertoires in COVID-19. Only in-frame clones appear in the TCRdb table, and some are missing; sequencing was by immunoSEQ multiplex PCR. This table has 90,000 to 150,000 clones, 70% to 85% appearing once. The sequenced sample was peripheral blood. The receptors here all came from a man aged 50 to 59 with acute or convalescent COVID-19.

The chain has TRBV6-5 and TRBJ2-7; 8 nucleotides agree with TRBD2. CDR1 and CDR2 (germline): MNHEY, SVGAGI. J gave up 7 bases and V 3 bases, and 8 bases lay outside the gene matches. CDR3 length: 14 amino acids. The CDR3 loop is CASSYRREGREQYF. DNA of the CDR3: TGTGCCAGCAGTTATCGTCGGGAGGGTCGGGAGCAGTACTTC.

CDR3 loop: CASMVRGGGTTNEKLFF. In DNA, the CDR3 is TGTGCCAGTATGGTGAGAGGAGGAGGGACAACTAATGAAAAACTGTTTTTT. The chain combines TRBV19 with TRBJ1-4; D is unclear. The length of the CDR3 is 17 residues. The germline gives CDR1 LNHDA, CDR2 SQIVND (reference sequence). With 7 bases removed from V and 0 bases from J, the gap between germline ends came to 18 bases.

This chain uses TRBV6-5 with TRBJ2-7; 8 bases are shared with TRBD2. CDR1 is MNHEY and CDR2 is SVGAGI in the germline V gene. The CDR3 covers 15 residues. J was trimmed by 7 bases and V by 10 bases; bases with no gene match: 18. CDR3 in DNA: TGTGCCACCCAGGAGTTCCACGGGACTAGTAATGAGCAGTACTTC. This encodes CATQEFHGTSNEQYF.

The V call is TRBV20-1, the J call TRBJ2-7; D is possibly TRBD2 (6 bases). From germline, CDR1 is DFQATT and CDR2 SNEGSKA (reference sequence). The ends were cut back, 3 bases at V and 0 bases at J, with 12 bases in the middle. CDR3 length: 14 residues. The DNA of the CDR3 is TGCAGTGCTAGTCCGCTAGCGAACTCCTACGAGCAGTACTTC. Translated, it gives CSASPLANSYEQYF.

The J gene is TRBJ2-3, the V gene TRBV29-1, with D perhaps matching TRBD2 (6 bases). Germline V lookup: CDR1 SQVTM, CDR2 ANQGSEA. The V and J ends lost 6 bases and 0 bases respectively, with 13 bases between them. The CDR3 has 14 amino acids. The CDR3 spells CSVGTVTSTDTQYF. The CDR3 coding sequence is TGCAGCGTGGGGACTGTTACTAGCACAGATACGCAGTATTTT.

The chain joins TRBV2 to TRBJ2-5; D is possibly TRBD1 (5 bases). The CDR3 consists of 14 residues. The V gene's germline CDR1 is SNHLY and CDR2 FYNNEI. V gave up 3 bases and J gave up 2 bases, with 10 bases separating them. CDR3 residues: CASSDGYRQETQYF. CDR3 DNA: TGTGCCAGCAGTGATGGATACAGGCAAGAGACCCAGTACTTC.

J is TRBJ2-7 and V is TRBV3-1 (or the pseudogene TRBV3-2), with TRBD2 matching 8 bases. The CDR3 covers 15 residues. Per the germline V gene, CDR1 is LGHDT and CDR2 is YNNKEL (reference sequence). V dropped 1 base and J dropped 8; count of bases not matched to a gene: 10. The CDR3 reads CASSQGTSQPTKQYF. The CDR3 DNA sequence: TGTGCCAGCAGCCAAGGGACTAGCCAACCTACGAAGCAGTACTTC.

The rearrangement joins TRBV5-1 to TRBJ2-7; 10 nucleotides align to TRBD1. V lost 7 bases and J lost 2; bases outside the gene matches: 6. This CDR3 contains 14 residues. The germline gives CDR1 SGHRS, CDR2 YFSETQ. The CDR3 DNA follows: TGCGCCAGCGGAAAAGGACAGGGGGCCTACGAGCAGTACTTC. This encodes CASGKGQGAYEQYF.

The DNA for the CDR3 is TGTGCCAGCAGCCTCCCGGAGGCTCCCTACGAGCAGTACTTC. Protein product: CASSLPEAPYEQYF. The V and J genes are TRBV3-1 (or the pseudogene TRBV3-2) and TRBJ2-7; the D gene is possibly TRBD2 (5 bases). CDR1 and CDR2 (germline): LGHDT, YNNKEL (reference sequence). The CDR3 is made up of 14 amino acids. V was trimmed by 4 bases and J by 2 bases, leaving 12 bases between them.

This chain joins TRBV3-1 (or the pseudogene TRBV3-2) and TRBJ2-3, with a tentative D call TRBD2 (6 bases). There are 16 residues in the CDR3. Deletions cut 0 bases from V and 4 bases from J, with 14 bases between. CDR1 and CDR2 (germline): LGHDT, YNNKEL (reference sequence). This CDR3 reads CASSQDLTGEADTQYF. DNA for the CDR3: TGTGCCAGCAGCCAAGATCTTACGGGGGAGGCAGATACGCAGTATTTT.

The V gene is TRBV28, the J gene TRBJ2-7; TRBD2 is a possible D gene (6 bases). Germline V lookup: CDR1 MDHEN, CDR2 SYDVKM. V was pared by 4 bases and J by 3 bases, with 10 bases between. The CDR3 is made up of 13 amino acids. The CDR3 here is CASSWGVIYEQYF. The CDR3 nucleotides are TGTGCCAGCAGTTGGGGGGTCATCTACGAGCAGTACTTC. Full variable domain (remainder filled in from reference TRBV28 and TRBJ2-7): DVKVTQSSRYLVKRTGEKVFLECVQDMDHENMFWYRQDPGLGLRLIYFSYDVKMKEKGDIPEGYSVSREKKERFSLILESASTNQTSMYLCASSWGVIYEQYFGPGTRLTVT.

The CDR3 region has the DNA TGTGCCAGCACCGACATGAACACCGGGGAGCTGTTTTTT. Amino acids: CASTDMNTGELFF. The chain has TRBV3-1 (or the pseudogene TRBV3-2) and TRBJ2-2; D is uncertain. The CDR3 has 13 amino acids. With 7 bases removed from V and 1 base from J, the gap between germline ends came to 7 bases. Germline V gene data show CDR1 as LGHDT and CDR2 as YNNKEL (reference sequence).

A few counts support this clone. V is TRBV28 and J is TRBJ1-5; D is possibly TRBD1 (6 bases). The CDR3 totals 17 residues. Germline V gene sequence: CDR1 MDHEN, CDR2 SYDVKM. Trimming removed 0 bases from V and 2 bases from J, with 14 bases in between. As DNA, the CDR3 is TGTGCCAGCAGTTTATGGAGGGGGTCCGAGGGCAATCAGCCCCAGCATTTT. Its protein product is CASSLWRGSEGNQPQHF.

This chain joins TRBV21-1 and TRBJ1-2; the table's D gene call, TRBD1, was not cross checked with the DNA. TRBV21-1 is shown as a pseudogene. This CDR3 has 12 residues. The DNA for the CDR3 is TGTGCCAGCAGCGACAGGGGAAAGGACTACACCTTC. Protein: CASSDRGKDYTF.

The chain links TRBV9 to TRBJ2-5; D might be TRBD1 (5 bases). V lost 4 bases, J lost 4 bases, and 14 bases lay in between. The CDR3 runs to 14 residues. CDR1 and CDR2 (germline): SGDLS, YYNGEE. DNA for the CDR3: TGTGCCAGCAGCACAGGCCTCCTAGGAGAGACCCAGTACTTC. Residues: CASSTGLLGETQYF. Supplemented by reference TRBV9 and TRBJ2-5, the full variable domain reads DSGVTQTPKHLITATGQRVTLRCSPRSGDLSVYWYQQSLDQGLQFLIQYYNGEERAKGNILERFSAQQFPDLHSELNLSSLELGDSALYFCASSTGLLGETQYFGPGTRLLVL.

This chain joins TRBV10-3 and TRBJ1-2; D not resolved. Trimming stripped 7 bases from V and 3 bases from J, with 12 bases between. This CDR3 has 13 residues. Germline assignment: CDR1 ENHRY and CDR2 SYGVKD. The CDR3 region has the DNA TGTGCCATCACGAATGGGGAGGACTATGGCTACACCTTC. Translating gives CAITNGEDYGYTF.

This chain joins TRBV5-8 and TRBJ2-1; D gene ambiguous. The CDR3 totals 13 residues. CDR1 is SGHTS, CDR2 YDEGEE, per germline. Trimming pared 7 bases from V and 0 bases from J, leaving 8 bases between. Written as DNA, the CDR3 is TGTGCCAGCCTCTCCCCCTCCTACAATGAGCAGTTCTTC. Translating it yields CASLSPSYNEQFF.

The gene calls are TRBV18 and TRBJ1-4; 8 bases match TRBD1. Germline CDR1 reads KGHSH; CDR2 reads LQKENI. V shed 3 bases and J 7 bases; nucleotides not matched to a gene: 7. The CDR3 covers 15 residues. The CDR3 protein is CASSPRGQGTEKLFF. Written as DNA, the CDR3 is TGTGCCAGCTCACCCAGGGGGCAGGGGACTGAAAAACTGTTTTTT.

This sequence joins TRBV27 and TRBJ2-1; weak D call: TRBD2 (5 bases). Germline assignment: CDR1 MNHEY and CDR2 SMNVEV (reference sequence). Trimming took off 7 bases at V and 1 base at J, with 8 bases between the two ends. The CDR3 runs to 13 residues. Here the CDR3 reads CASTPGSYNEQFF. CDR3 bases: TGTGCCAGCACCCCGGGGTCCTACAATGAGCAGTTCTTC.

The chain uses TRBV2 and TRBJ2-7; D not certain. Between the trimmed V and J ends, which lost 1 base and 1 base, there was a span of 8 bases. Germline V gene sequence: CDR1 SNHLY, CDR2 FYNNEI. This CDR3 region has 14 residues. The CDR3 protein is CASSEDPGSYEQYF. CDR3 nucleotides: TGTGCCAGCAGTGAAGATCCGGGTTCCTACGAGCAGTACTTC.

The V gene is TRBV7-9, the J gene TRBJ1-4; a possible D gene is TRBD1 (5 bases). V lost 0 bases, J lost 6 bases, and 11 bases lay in between. Germline V gene lookup returns CDR1 SEHNR and CDR2 FQNEAQ (reference sequence). The CDR3 is made up of 15 amino acids. The CDR3 bases are TGTGCCAGCAGCTTAGCTGGGGGGAACTATGAAAAACTGTTTTTT. Its protein is CASSLAGGNYEKLFF.

The chain is built from TRBV28 and TRBJ2-7; weak D call: TRBD2 (6 bases). CDR1 MDHEN and CDR2 SYDVKM come from the germline V gene. V lost 4 bases to trimming and J lost 4 bases, with 23 bases between them. The CDR3 runs to 17 residues. CDR3 residues: CASSSQGLITSMYEQYF. In DNA form, the CDR3 reads TGTGCCAGCAGTTCCCAGGGACTTATTACTAGTATGTACGAGCAGTACTTC.

This rearrangement joins TRBV5-4 to TRBJ2-7; 7 nucleotides agree with TRBD1. CDR3 length equals 15 residues. Germline V gene sequence: CDR1 SGHNT, CDR2 YYREEE (reference sequence). Trimming at V came to 0 bases and at J to 3 bases, leaving 6 bases not matched to a gene. CDR3 DNA: TGTGCCAGCAGCTTGGGGACAGGACAGGACTACGAGCAGTACTTC. The encoded protein is CASSLGTGQDYEQYF.

This chain uses TRBV15 with TRBJ2-3, with no clear D. The V gene lost 0 bases and the J gene lost 2 bases, with 9 bases spanning the gap. The CDR3 has 15 amino acids. CDR1 is LNHNV and CDR2 is YYDKDF in the germline V gene (reference sequence). CDR3: CATSRDSGATDTQYF. The DNA for the CDR3 is TGTGCCACCAGCAGAGATTCAGGTGCCACAGATACGCAGTATTTT.